The 9 T cell receptor beta chains below all came from one sample that was sequenced in a study of cytomegalovirus exposure and HLA in healthy donors. This PCR relied on a set of 60 Vbeta primers and 13 Jbeta primers. Here immunoSEQ multiplex PCR was the method, and the copy in TCRdb shows in-frame clones only, minus some. Found here are about 160,000 clones, approximately 72% of them singletons; the top ten hold around 7%. What was sequenced was PBMCs. These receptors all stem from a man in his forties in good health and CMV-seropositive.

The chain is built from TRBV19 and TRBJ1-3; possibly TRBD1 for D (6 bases). Germline CDR1 LNHDA, CDR2 SQIVND (reference sequence). The V end was cut by 6 bases, the J end by 0 bases, with 15 bases between. The CDR3 runs 16 residues. The CDR3 is CASRSNTGSSGNTIYF. The DNA of the CDR3 is TGTGCCAGTAGATCCAATACAGGGAGCTCTGGAAACACCATATATTTT. Looking up the rest from reference TRBV19 and TRBJ1-3 gives the full variable domain: DGGITQSPKYLFRKEGQNVTLSCEQNLNHDAMYWYRQDPGQGLRLIYYSQIVNDFQKGDIAEGYSVSREKKESFPLTVTSAQKNPTAFYLCASRSNTGSSGNTIYFGEGSWLTVV.

This chain connects TRBV5-1 to TRBJ2-5; the D gene is possibly TRBD1 (5 bases). V was clipped by 0 bases and J by 5 bases, with 8 bases between them. Germline V CDR1 and CDR2: SGHRS, YFSETQ. The CDR3 is made up of 13 amino acids. CDR3 DNA sequence: TGCGCCAGCAGCTTGGGCAGGGCCGAGACCCAGTACTTC. This codes for CASSLGRAETQYF.

This chain connects TRBV30 to TRBJ1-5; D unresolved. Trimming stripped 3 bases from V and 4 bases from J, with 10 bases between. This CDR3 has 13 residues. Germline V gene data show CDR1 as GTSNPN and CDR2 as SVGIG (reference sequence). The CDR3 is CAWSQTGNQPQHF. The CDR3 DNA is TGTGCCTGGAGCCAAACGGGGAATCAGCCCCAGCATTTT.

This clone appeared once. The chain joins TRBV11-2 to TRBJ1-4; 7 bases fit TRBD1. The CDR3 has 14 residues. V lost 4 bases to trimming and J lost 4 bases; unmatched junction nucleotides: 3. The germline CDR1 and CDR2 sequences are SGHAT and FQNNGV. The CDR3 DNA reads TGTGCCAGCAGCTCACAGGGGTTTAATGAAAAACTGTTTTTT. Encoded protein: CASSSQGFNEKLFF.

This chain joins TRBV6-6 and TRBJ1-6, with 7 bases that match TRBD1. V trimming: 0 bases; J trimming: 7 bases; junction bases outside the gene matches: 0. The CDR3 loop spans 14 amino acids. Looked up from germline, CDR1 is MNHNY and CDR2 is SVGAGI (reference sequence). This CDR3 is CASSYSGGNSPLHF. In nucleotides, the CDR3 is TGTGCCAGCAGTTACTCAGGGGGCAATTCACCCCTCCACTTT.

The rearrangement uses TRBV9 and TRBJ1-2; weak D call: TRBD1 (6 bases). CDR3 size: 13 residues. Germline V CDR1 and CDR2: SGDLS, YYNGEE. The V gene lost 1 base and the J gene lost 2 bases, with 6 bases spanning the gap. The CDR3 protein is CASSVTGNYGYTF. The CDR3 DNA reads as TGTGCCAGCAGCGTAACAGGGAACTATGGCTACACCTTC.

This chain links TRBV13 with TRBJ1-1; weak D call: TRBD1 (5 bases). Trimming pared 5 bases from V and 5 bases from J, leaving 6 bases between. The germline CDR1 and CDR2 sequences are PRHDT and FYEKMQ (reference sequence). The CDR3 spans 11 residues. The CDR3 nucleotides read TGTGCCAGCAGCCGGGGGACTGAAGCTTTCTTT. Protein: CASSRGTEAFF.

The gene calls are TRBV7-8 and TRBJ2-7; 7 nucleotides align to TRBD1. The CDR3 extends over 13 amino acids. Looked up from germline, CDR1 is SGHVS and CDR2 is FQNEAQ. The junction had 7 bases not matched to a gene; V was cut back by 5 bases and J by 6 bases. Here the CDR3 reads CASSARQGREQYF. In DNA form, the CDR3 reads TGTGCCAGCAGCGCAAGACAGGGCCGCGAGCAGTACTTC.

This rearrangement joins TRBV13 to TRBJ1-4; perhaps TRBD1 as D (5 bases). In germline, CDR1 is PRHDT, CDR2 FYEKMQ (reference sequence). The germline V and J ends were trimmed by 2 bases and 8 bases, with 15 bases remaining between them. CDR3 length equals 15 residues. This CDR3 reads CASSLRGRSREKLFF. CDR3 sequence (DNA): TGTGCCAGCAGCTTAAGGGGAAGGAGCCGCGAAAAACTGTTTTTT.